This T cell receptor beta chain was captured by sequencing in a study of breast tumors, draining lymph nodes, adjacent tissues. TCRdb called the multiplex PCR reads again in MiXCR, with one record for every CDR3 protein. The table lists about 270,000 distinct CDR3 sequences, about 30% of them singletons. CDR3 length: 15 residues. Per the germline V gene, CDR1 is SNHLY and CDR2 is FYNNEI. V lost 6 bases and J lost 3, with 16 bases in between. Breast cancer patients provided tissue from their axillary draining lymph nodes. This clonotype has a count of ten or more. The sample comprised axillary lymph node tissue. The clonotype comes from a female donor with breast cancer. Some clones in this sample may be carry-over from other donors' samples. V gene TRBV2 combines with J gene TRBJ2-3; D is tentatively TRBD1 or TRBD2 (6 bases each). This CDR3 reads CASRRRGQQTDTQYF. CDR3 nucleotide sequence: TGTGCCAGCAGGCGGCGGGGACAACAGACAGATACGCAGTATTTT.